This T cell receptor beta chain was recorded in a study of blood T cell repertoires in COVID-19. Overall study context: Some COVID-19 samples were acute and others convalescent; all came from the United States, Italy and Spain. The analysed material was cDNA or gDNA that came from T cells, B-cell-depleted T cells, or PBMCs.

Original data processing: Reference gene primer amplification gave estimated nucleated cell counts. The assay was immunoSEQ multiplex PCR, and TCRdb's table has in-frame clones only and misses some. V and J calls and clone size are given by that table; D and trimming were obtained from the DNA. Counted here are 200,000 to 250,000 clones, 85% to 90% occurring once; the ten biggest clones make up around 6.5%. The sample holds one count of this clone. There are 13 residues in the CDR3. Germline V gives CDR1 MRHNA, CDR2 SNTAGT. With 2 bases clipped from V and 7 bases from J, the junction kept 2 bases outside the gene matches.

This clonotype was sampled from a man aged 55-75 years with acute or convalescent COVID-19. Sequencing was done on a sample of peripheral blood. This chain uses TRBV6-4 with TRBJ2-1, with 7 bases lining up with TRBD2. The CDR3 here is CASSDREANEQFF. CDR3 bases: TGTGCCAGCAGTGACCGGGAGGCTAATGAGCAGTTCTTC.